What follows describes a single TCR beta chain. This sample stems from a study of control samples from healthy donors and cancer patients. V lost 8 bases to trimming and J lost 4 bases, with 11 bases between them. The CDR3 spans 12 residues. Using immunoSEQ multiplex PCR, the repertoire was profiled, and TCRdb retains in-frame clones only, with some absent. The sample consists of 200,000 or so clones, just under 95% of them appearing once. The TCR originated in a middle-aged man in good health. The source material was blood. The rearrangement links TRBV12-3 or TRBV12-4 to TRBJ1-1; D call uncertain. The CDR3 nucleotides read TGTGCCAGCCATACCTGGGGCACTGAAGCTTTCTTT. Translating it yields CASHTWGTEAFF.